This TCR beta chain was retrieved from a study of blood T cells in healthy people across ages. This CDR3 is 13 amino acids long. Germline trimming cut 5 bases from V and 7 bases from J; bases unmatched to any gene: 8. Looked up from germline, CDR1 is SQVTM and CDR2 is ANQGSEA. This clonotype was observed a few times. Using a J-beta primer mix together with a sample-barcoded 5' primer, a second PCR was run for roughly 6 to 12 cycles. TCRdb re-analysed the 5' RACE reads in MiXCR, keeping a single row per CDR3 protein. The data contain about 1.8 million distinct CDR3 sequences, 49% of them singletons. Sample: blood. The receptor comes from a middle-aged woman in good health. This rearrangement joins TRBV29-1 to TRBJ2-1; 7 bases map to TRBD1. The CDR3 here is CSVSQGFGNEQFF. The DNA for the CDR3 is TGCAGCGTTTCACAGGGGTTTGGGAATGAGCAGTTCTTC.